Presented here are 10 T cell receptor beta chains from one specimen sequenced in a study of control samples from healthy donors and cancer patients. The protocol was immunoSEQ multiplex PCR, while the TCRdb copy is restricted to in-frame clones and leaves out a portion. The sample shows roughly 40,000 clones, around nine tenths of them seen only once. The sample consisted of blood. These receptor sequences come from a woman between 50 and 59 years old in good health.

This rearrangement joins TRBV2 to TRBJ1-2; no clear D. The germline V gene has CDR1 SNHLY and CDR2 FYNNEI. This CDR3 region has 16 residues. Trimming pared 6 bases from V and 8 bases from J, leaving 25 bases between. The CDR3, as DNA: TGTGCCAGCAGCGGGATAGGAGGGCTCTCTGGTGGCGGCTACACCTTC. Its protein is CASSGIGGLSGGGYTF.

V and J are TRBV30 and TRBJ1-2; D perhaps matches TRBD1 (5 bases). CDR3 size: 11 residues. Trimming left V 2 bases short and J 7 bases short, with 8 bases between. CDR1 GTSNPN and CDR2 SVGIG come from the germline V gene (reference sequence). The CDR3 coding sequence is TGTGCCTGGAGTAGAGGGGCTGGCTACACCTTC. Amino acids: CAWSRGAGYTF.

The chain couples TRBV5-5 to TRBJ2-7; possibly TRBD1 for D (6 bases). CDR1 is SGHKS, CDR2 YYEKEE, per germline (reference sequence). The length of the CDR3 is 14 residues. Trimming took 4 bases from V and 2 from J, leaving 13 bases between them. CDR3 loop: CASSPGQSAYEQYF. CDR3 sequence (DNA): TGTGCCAGCAGCCCCGGACAGAGCGCCTACGAGCAGTACTTC. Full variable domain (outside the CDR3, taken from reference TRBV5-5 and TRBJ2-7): DAGVTQSPTHLIKTRGQQVTLRCSPISGHKSVSWYQQVLGQGPQFIFQYYEKEERGRGNFPDRFSARQFPNYSSELNVNALLLGDSALYLCASSPGQSAYEQYFGPGTRLTVT.

The DNA of the CDR3 is TGCAGCGTTGGACAACCGGGACACACCACCTATGGCTACACCTTC. This translates into CSVGQPGHTTYGYTF. This chain connects TRBV29-1 to TRBJ1-2, with D maybe TRBD1 (6 bases). The CDR3 contains 15 residues. CDR1 is SQVTM and CDR2 is ANQGSEA in the germline V gene. Trimming cost V 4 bases and J 4 bases, with 19 bases left between them.

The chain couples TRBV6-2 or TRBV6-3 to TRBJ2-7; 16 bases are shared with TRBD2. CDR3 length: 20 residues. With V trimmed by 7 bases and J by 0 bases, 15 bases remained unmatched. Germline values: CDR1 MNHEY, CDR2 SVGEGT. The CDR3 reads CASTPLPGTSGGAISYEQYF. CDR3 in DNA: TGTGCCAGCACCCCATTACCTGGGACTAGCGGGGGGGCGATCTCCTACGAGCAGTACTTC.

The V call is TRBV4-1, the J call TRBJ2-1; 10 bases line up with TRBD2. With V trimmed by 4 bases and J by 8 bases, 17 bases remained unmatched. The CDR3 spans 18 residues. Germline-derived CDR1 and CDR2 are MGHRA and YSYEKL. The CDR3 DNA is TGCGCCAGCAGCCCCAGGGTCTCGAGCGGGGGGGCCGGTTATGAGCAGTTCTTC. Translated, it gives CASSPRVSSGGAGYEQFF.

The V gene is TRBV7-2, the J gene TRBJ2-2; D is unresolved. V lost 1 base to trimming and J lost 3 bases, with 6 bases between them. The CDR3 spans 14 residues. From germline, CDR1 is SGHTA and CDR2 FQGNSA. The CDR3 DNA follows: TGTGCCAGCAGCTTAGTAGGCCACACCGGGGAGCTGTTTTTT. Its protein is CASSLVGHTGELFF. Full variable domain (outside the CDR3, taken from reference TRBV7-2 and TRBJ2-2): GAGVSQSPSNKVTEKGKDVELRCDPISGHTALYWYRQSLGQGLEFLIYFQGNSAPDKSGLPSDRFSAERTGGSVSTLTIQRTQQEDSAVYLCASSLVGHTGELFFGEGSRLTVL.

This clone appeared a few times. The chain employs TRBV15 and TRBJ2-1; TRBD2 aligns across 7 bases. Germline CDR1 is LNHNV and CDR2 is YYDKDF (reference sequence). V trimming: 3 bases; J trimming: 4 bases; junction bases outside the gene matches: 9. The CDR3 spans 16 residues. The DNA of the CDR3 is TGTGCCACCAGCAGCGATAAGCGGGGTCCATACAATGAGCAGTTCTTC. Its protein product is CATSSDKRGPYNEQFF. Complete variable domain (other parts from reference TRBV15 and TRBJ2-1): DAMVIQNPRYQVTQFGKPVTLSCSQTLNHNVMYWYQQKSSQAPKLLFHYYDKDFNNEADTPDNFQSRRPNTSFCFLDIRSPGLGDTAMYLCATSSDKRGPYNEQFFGPGTRLTVL.

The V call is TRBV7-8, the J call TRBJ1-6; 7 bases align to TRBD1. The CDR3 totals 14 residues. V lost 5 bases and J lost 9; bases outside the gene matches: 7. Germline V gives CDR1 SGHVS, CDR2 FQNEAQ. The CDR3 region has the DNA TGTGCCAGCAGCCAGGGGGGGACAGCTTCACCCCTCCACTTT. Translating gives CASSQGGTASPLHF.

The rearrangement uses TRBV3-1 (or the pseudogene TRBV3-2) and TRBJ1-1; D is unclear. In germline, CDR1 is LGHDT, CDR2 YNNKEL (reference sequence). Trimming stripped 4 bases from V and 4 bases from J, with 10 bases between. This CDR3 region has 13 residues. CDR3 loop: CASSRLGVTEAFF. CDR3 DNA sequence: TGTGCCAGCAGCCGGCTTGGGGTCACTGAAGCTTTCTTT.